This TCR beta chain was recorded in a study of blood T cell repertoires in COVID-19. In the study overall: The analysed material was cDNA or gDNA that came from T cells, B-cell-depleted T cells, or PBMCs.

Assay used: immunoSEQ multiplex PCR; TCRdb lists only in-frame clones, some missing. The data show 300,000 or so clones, about 84% seen once. CDR1 and CDR2 from the germline V gene are SQVTM and ANQGSEA. The CDR3 covers 14 residues. V gene TRBV29-1 combines with J gene TRBJ2-3, with D possibly matching TRBD1 (6 bases). Sequencing used peripheral blood. This sequence was found in a woman in her fifties or sixties with acute or convalescent COVID-19. CDR3 DNA: TGCAGTGGTCAGGGGAGCTGGTTCACAGATACGCAGTATTTT. Its protein product is CSGQGSWFTDTQYF.